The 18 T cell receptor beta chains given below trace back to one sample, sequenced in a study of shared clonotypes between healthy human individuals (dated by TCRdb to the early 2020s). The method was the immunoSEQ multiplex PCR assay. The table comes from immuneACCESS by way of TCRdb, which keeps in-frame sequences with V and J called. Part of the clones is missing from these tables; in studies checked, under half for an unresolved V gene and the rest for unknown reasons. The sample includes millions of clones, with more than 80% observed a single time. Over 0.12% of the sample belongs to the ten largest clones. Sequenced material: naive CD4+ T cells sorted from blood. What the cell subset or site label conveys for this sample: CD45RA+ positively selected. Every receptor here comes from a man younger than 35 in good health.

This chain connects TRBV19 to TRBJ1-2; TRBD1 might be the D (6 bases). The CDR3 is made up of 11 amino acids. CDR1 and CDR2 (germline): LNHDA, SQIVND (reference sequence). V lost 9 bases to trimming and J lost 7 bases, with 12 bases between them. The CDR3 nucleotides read TGTGCCAGCCGACAGGAGGTTGGCTACACCTTC. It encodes CASRQEVGYTF.

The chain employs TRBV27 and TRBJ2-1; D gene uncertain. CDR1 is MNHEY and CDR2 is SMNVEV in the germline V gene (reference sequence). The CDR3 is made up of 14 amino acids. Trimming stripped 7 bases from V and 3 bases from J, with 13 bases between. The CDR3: CASTQPPHYNEQFF. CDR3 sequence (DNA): TGTGCCAGCACCCAGCCCCCCCACTACAATGAGCAGTTCTTC.

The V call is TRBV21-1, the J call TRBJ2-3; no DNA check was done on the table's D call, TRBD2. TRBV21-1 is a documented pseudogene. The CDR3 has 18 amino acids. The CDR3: CASSKAFDQTSATDTQYF. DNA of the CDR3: TGTGCCAGCAGCAAAGCCTTCGATCAGACTAGCGCGACAGATACGCAGTATTTT.

The DNA for the CDR3 is TGTGCCAGCAGCTTGGGGTTGCCTATCACAGATACGCAGTATTTT. This sequence encodes CASSLGLPITDTQYF. The V gene is TRBV5-4, the J gene TRBJ2-3; D is unresolved. Germline V gene data show CDR1 as SGHNT and CDR2 as YYREEE (reference sequence). The CDR3 has 15 residues. The V end lost 0 bases, the J end lost 2 bases, and 10 bases lay between the germline ends. Full variable domain (rest looked up from reference TRBV5-4 and TRBJ2-3): ETGVTQSPTHLIKTRGQQVTLRCSSQSGHNTVSWYQQALGQGPQFIFQYYREEENGRGNFPPRFSGLQFPNYSSELNVNALELDDSALYLCASSLGLPITDTQYFGPGTRLTVL.

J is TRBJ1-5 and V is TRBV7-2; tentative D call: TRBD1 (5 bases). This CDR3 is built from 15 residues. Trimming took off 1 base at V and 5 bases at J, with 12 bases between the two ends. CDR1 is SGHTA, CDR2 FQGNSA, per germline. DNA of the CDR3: TGTGCCAGCAGCTTAGTTGGGGGATCGGATCAGCCCCAGCATTTT. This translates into CASSLVGGSDQPQHF.

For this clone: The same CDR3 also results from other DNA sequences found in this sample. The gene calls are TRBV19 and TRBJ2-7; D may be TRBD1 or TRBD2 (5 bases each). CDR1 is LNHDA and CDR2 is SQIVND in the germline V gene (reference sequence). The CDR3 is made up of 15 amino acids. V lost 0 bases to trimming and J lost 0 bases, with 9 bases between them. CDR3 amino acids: CASSIEGRPSYEQYF. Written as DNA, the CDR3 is TGTGCCAGTAGTATAGAGGGACGGCCCTCCTACGAGCAGTACTTC.

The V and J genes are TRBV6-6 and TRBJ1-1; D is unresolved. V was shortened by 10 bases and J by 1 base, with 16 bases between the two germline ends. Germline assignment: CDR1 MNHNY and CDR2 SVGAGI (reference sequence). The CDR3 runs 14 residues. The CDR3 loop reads CATSRGRGNTEAFF. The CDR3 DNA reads TGTGCCACCTCGAGAGGGAGAGGGAACACTGAAGCTTTCTTT.

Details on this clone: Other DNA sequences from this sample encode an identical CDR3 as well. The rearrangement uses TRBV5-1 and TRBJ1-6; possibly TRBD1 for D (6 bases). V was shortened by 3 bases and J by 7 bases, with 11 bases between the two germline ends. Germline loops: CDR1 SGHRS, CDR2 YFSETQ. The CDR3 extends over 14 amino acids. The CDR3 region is CASSSGQKNSPLHF. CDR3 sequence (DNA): TGCGCCAGCAGCTCAGGACAGAAGAATTCACCCCTCCACTTT.

The CDR3 region is CSADDRDTQYF. The CDR3 DNA is TGCAGTGCGGACGACAGAGATACGCAGTATTTT. V and J are TRBV20-1 and TRBJ2-3; weak D call: TRBD1 (5 bases). The germline V gene has CDR1 DFQATT and CDR2 SNEGSKA (reference sequence). V dropped 6 bases and J dropped 5 bases, with 9 bases sitting between them. This CDR3 comprises 11 residues.

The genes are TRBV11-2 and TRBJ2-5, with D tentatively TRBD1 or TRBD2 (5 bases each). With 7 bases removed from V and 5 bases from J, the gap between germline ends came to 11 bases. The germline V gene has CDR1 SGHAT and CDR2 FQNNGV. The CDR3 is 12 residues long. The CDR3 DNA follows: TGTGCCAGCAACCTCTGGGGGGAGACCCAGTACTTC. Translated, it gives CASNLWGETQYF.

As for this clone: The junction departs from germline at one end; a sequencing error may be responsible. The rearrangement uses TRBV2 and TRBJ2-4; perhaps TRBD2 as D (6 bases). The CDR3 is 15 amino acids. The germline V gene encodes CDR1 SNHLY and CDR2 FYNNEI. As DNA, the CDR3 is TGTGCCAGCAGCGCACAAGGGTTAGGCGGGGCCCCTCTTGACTTC. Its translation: CASSAQGLGGAPLDF. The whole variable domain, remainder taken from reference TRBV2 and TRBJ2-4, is EPEVTQTPSHQVTQMGQEVILRCVPISNHLYFYWYRQILGQKVEFLVSFYNNEISEKSEIFDDQFSVERPDGSNFTLKIRSTKLEDSAMYFCASSAQGLGGAPLDFGAGTRLSVL.

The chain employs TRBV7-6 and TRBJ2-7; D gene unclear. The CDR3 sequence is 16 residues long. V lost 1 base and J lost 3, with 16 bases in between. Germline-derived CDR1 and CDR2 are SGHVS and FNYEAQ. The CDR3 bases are TGTGCCAGCAGCTTAGGATGGGTGGGCTCGAGCTACGAGCAGTACTTC. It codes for CASSLGWVGSSYEQYF. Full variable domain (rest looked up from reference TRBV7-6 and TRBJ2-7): GAGVSQSPRYKVTKRGQDVALRCDPISGHVSLYWYRQALGQGPEFLTYFNYEAQQDKSGLPNDRFSAERPEGSISTLTIQRTEQRDSAMYRCASSLGWVGSSYEQYFGPGTRLTVT.

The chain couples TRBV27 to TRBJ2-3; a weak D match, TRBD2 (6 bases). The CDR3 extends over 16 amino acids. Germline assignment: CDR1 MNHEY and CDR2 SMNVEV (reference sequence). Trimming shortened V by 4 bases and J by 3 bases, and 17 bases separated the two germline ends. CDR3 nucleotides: TGTGCCAGCAGTTCCCACCGGGACTCAGCGACAGATACGCAGTATTTT. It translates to CASSSHRDSATDTQYF.

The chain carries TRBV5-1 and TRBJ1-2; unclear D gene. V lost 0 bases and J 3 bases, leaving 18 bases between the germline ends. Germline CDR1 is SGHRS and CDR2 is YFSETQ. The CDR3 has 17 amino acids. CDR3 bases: TGCGCCAGCAGCTTGGCCGCGGGCTGGCTCCCCGACTATGGCTACACCTTC. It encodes CASSLAAGWLPDYGYTF.

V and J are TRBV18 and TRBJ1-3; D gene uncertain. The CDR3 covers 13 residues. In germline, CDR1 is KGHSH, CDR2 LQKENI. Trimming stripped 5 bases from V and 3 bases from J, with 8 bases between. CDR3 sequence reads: CASSGNIGNTIYF. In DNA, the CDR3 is TGTGCCAGCTCAGGGAACATTGGAAACACCATATATTTT.

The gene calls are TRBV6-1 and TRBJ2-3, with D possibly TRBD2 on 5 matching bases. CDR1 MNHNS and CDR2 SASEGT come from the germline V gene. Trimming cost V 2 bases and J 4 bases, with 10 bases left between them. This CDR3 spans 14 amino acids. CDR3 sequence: CASSELGSADTQYF. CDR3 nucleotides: TGTGCCAGCAGTGAATTGGGGAGCGCAGATACGCAGTATTTT.

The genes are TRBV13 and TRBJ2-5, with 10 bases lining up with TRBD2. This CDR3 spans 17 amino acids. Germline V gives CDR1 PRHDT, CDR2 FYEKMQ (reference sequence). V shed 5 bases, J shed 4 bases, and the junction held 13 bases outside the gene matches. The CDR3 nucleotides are TGTGCCAGCAGCCGAGCCCGGACTAGCGGAGATGGAGAGACCCAGTACTTC. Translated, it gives CASSRARTSGDGETQYF.

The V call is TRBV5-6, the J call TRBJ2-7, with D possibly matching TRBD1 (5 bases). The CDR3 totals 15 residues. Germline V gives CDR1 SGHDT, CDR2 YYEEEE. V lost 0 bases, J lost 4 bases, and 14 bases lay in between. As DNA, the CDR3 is TGTGCCAGCAGCTTGGTGGGGCCCATTCGTTACGAGCAGTACTTC. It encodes CASSLVGPIRYEQYF.